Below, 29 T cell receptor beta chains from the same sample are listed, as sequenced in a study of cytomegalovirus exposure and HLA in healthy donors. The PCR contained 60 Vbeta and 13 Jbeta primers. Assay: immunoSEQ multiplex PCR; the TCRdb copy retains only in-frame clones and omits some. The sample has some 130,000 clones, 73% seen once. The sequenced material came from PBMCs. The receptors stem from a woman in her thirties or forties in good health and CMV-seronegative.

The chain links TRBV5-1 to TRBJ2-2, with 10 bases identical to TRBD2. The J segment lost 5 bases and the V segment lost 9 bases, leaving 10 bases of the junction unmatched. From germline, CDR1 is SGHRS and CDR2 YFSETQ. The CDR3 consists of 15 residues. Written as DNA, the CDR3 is TGCGCCACCTCAACTAGCGGGGAATGGACCGGGGAGCTGTTTTTT. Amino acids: CATSTSGEWTGELFF.

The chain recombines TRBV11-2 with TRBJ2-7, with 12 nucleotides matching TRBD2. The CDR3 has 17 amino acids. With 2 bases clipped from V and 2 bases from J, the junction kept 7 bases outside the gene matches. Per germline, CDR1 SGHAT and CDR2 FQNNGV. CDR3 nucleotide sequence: TGTGCCAGCAGCTTAACTAGCGGGGGGTCCCTCCCCTACGAGCAGTACTTC. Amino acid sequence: CASSLTSGGSLPYEQYF.

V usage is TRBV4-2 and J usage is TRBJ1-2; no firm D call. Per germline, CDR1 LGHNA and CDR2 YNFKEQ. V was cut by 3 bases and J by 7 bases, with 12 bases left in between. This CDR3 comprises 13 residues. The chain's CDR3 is CASSQELYSGYTF. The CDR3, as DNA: TGTGCCAGCAGCCAGGAGCTGTATAGTGGCTACACCTTC.

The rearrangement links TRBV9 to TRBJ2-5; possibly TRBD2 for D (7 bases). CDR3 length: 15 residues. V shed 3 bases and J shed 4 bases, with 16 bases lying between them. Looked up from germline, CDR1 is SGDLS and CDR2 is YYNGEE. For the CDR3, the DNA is TGTGCCAGCAGCGACTCGAGGGGGGGACGAGAGACCCAGTACTTC. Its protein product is CASSDSRGGRETQYF. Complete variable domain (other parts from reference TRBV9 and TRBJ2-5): DSGVTQTPKHLITATGQRVTLRCSPRSGDLSVYWYQQSLDQGLQFLIQYYNGEERAKGNILERFSAQQFPDLHSELNLSSLELGDSALYFCASSDSRGGRETQYFGPGTRLLVL.

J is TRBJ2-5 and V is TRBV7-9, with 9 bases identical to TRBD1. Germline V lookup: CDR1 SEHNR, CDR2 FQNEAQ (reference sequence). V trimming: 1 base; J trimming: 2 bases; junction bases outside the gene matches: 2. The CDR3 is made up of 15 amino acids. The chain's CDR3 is CASSLVTGGQETQYF. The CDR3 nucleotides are TGTGCCAGCAGCTTAGTGACAGGGGGACAAGAGACCCAGTACTTC. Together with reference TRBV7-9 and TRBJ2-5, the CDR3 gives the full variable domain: DTGVSQNPRHKITKRGQNVTFRCDPISEHNRLYWYRQTLGQGPEFLTYFQNEAQLEKSRLLSDRFSAERPKGSFSTLEIQRTEQGDSAMYLCASSLVTGGQETQYFGPGTRLLVL.

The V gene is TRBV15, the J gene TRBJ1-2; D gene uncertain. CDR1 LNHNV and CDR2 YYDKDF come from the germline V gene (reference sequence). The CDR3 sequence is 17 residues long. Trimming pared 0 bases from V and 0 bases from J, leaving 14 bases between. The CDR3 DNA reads TGTGCCACCAGCAGAGACCTTTGGAAGGCGGCTAACTATGGCTACACCTTC. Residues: CATSRDLWKAANYGYTF.

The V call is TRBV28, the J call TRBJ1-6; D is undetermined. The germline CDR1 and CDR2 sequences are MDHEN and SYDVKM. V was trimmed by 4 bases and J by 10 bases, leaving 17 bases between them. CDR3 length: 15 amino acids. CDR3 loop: CASSWTGRIGSPLHF. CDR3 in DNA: TGTGCCAGCAGTTGGACGGGGAGAATTGGGTCACCCCTCCACTTT.

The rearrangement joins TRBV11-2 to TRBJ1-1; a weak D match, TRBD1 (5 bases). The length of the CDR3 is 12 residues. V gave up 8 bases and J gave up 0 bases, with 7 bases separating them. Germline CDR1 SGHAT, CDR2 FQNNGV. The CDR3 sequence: CASGQVNTEAFF. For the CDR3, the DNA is TGTGCCAGCGGACAAGTGAACACTGAAGCTTTCTTT.

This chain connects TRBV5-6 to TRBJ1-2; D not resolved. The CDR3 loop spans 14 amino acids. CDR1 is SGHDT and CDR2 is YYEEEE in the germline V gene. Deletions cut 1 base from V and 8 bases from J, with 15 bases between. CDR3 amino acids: CASSLRTLSYGYTF. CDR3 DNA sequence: TGTGCCAGCAGCTTGAGAACTCTCTCATACGGCTACACCTTC.

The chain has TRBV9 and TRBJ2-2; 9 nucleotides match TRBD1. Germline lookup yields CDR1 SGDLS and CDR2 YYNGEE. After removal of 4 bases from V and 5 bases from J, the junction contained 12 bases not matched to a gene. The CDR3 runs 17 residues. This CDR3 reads CASSSRTGDFGTGELFF. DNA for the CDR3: TGTGCCAGCAGCTCCCGGACAGGGGATTTTGGAACCGGGGAGCTGTTTTTT.

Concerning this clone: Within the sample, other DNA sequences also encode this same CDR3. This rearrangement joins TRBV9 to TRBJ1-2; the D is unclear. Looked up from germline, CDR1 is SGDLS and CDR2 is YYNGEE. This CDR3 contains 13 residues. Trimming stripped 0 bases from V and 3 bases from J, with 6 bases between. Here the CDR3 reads CASSVGGDYGYTF. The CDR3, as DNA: TGTGCCAGCAGCGTAGGAGGTGACTATGGCTACACCTTC.

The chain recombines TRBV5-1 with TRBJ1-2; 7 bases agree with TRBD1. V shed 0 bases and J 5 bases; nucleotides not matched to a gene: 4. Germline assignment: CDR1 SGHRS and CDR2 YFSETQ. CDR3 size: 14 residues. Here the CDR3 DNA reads TGCGCCAGCAGCTTGGTGGGACAGTCATATGGCTACACCTTC. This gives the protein CASSLVGQSYGYTF.

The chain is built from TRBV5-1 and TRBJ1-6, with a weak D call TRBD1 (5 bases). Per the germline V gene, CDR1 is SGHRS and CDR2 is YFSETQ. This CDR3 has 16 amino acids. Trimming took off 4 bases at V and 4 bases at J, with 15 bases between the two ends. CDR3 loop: CASSATGGLYNSPLHF. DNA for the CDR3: TGCGCCAGCAGCGCGACGGGGGGTTTGTATAATTCACCCCTCCACTTT.

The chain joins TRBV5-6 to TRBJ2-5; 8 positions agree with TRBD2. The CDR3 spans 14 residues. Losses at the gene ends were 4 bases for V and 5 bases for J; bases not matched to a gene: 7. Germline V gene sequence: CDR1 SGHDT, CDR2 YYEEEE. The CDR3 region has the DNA TGTGCCAGCAGCCTCGGGGGGGCCCGGGAGACCCAGTACTTC. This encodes CASSLGGARETQYF. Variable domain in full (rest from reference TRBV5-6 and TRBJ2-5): DAGVTQSPTHLIKTRGQQVTLRCSPKSGHDTVSWYQQALGQGPQFIFQYYEEEERQRGNFPDRFSGHQFPNYSSELNVNALLLGDSALYLCASSLGGARETQYFGPGTRLLVL.

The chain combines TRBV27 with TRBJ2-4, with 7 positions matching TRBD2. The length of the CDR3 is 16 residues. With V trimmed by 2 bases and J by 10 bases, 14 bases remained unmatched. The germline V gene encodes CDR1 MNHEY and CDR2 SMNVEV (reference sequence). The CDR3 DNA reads TGTGCCAGCAGTTTAAAAGATGGCTCCCGGCGGGGGATTCAGTACTTC. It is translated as CASSLKDGSRRGIQYF.

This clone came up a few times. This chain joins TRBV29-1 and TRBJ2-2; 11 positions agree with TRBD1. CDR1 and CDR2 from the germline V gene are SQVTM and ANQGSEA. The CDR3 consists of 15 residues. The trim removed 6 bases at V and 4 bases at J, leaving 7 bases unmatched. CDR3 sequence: CSVASGTGGTGELFF. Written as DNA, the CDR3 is TGCAGCGTCGCCTCCGGGACAGGGGGCACCGGGGAGCTGTTTTTT.

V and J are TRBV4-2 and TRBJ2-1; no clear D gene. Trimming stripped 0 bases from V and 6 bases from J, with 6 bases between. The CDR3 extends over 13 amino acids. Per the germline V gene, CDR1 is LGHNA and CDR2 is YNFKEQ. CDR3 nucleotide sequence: TGTGCCAGCAGCCAAGATCTCCGCAATGAGCAGTTCTTC. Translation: CASSQDLRNEQFF.

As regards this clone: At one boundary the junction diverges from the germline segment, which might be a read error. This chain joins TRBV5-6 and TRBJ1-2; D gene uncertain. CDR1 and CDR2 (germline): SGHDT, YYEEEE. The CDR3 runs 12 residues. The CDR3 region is CAGSLRTDGYTF. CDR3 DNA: TGTGCCGGCAGCTTGAGAACAGATGGCTACACCTTC.

The CDR3 nucleotides are TGTGCCAGCAGCCAAGGGATAGGGGGTTTAGATGAAAAACTGTTTTTT. Amino acid sequence: CASSQGIGGLDEKLFF. The chain carries TRBV4-2 and TRBJ1-4, with D possibly being TRBD1 (6 bases). The CDR3 covers 16 residues. The germline CDR1 and CDR2 sequences are LGHNA and YNFKEQ. V lost 1 base and J 6 bases, leaving 15 bases between the germline ends.

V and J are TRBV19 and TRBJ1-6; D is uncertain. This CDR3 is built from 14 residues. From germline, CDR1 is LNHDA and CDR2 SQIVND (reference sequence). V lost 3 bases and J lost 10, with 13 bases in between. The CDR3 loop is CASSIRFGESPLHF. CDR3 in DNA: TGTGCCAGTAGTATTCGCTTCGGTGAATCACCCCTCCACTTT.

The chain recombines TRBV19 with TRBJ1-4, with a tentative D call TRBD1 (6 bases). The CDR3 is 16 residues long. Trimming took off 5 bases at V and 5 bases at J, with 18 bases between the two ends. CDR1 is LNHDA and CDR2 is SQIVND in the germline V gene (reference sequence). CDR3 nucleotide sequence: TGTGCCAGTAGTGATGACAGGTTGGGGGAAAATGAAAAACTGTTTTTT. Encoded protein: CASSDDRLGENEKLFF.

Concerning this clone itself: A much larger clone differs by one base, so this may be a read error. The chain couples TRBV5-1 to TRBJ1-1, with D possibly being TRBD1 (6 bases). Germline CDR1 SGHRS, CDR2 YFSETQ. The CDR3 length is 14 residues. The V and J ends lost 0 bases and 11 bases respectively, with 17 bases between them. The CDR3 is CASSLVLQGSGAFF. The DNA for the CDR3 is TGCGCCAGCAGCTTGGTCTTGCAGGGGTCGGGGGCTTTCTTT.

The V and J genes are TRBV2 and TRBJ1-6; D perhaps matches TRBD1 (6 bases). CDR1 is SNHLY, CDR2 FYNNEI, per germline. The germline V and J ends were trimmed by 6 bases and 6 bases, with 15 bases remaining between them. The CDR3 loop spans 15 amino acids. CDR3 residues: CASSQRGGANSPLHF. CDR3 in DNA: TGTGCCAGCAGCCAACGAGGGGGGGCTAATTCACCCCTCCACTTT.

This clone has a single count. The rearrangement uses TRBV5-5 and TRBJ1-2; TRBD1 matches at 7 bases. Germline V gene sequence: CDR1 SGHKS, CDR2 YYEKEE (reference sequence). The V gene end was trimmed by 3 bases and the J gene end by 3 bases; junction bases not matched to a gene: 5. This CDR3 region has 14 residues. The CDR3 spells CASSYPTGHYGYTF. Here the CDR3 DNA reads TGTGCCAGCAGCTATCCGACAGGGCACTATGGCTACACCTTC.

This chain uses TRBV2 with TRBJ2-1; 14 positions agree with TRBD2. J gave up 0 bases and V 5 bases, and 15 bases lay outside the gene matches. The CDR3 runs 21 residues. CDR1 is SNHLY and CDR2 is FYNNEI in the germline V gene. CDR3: CASSSAPRTSGGTDSYNEQFF. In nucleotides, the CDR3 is TGTGCCAGCAGTTCCGCCCCCAGGACTAGCGGGGGGACAGACTCCTACAATGAGCAGTTCTTC. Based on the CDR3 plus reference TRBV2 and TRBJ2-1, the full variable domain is EPEVTQTPSHQVTQMGQEVILRCVPISNHLYFYWYRQILGQKVEFLVSFYNNEISEKSEIFDDQFSVERPDGSNFTLKIRSTKLEDSAMYFCASSSAPRTSGGTDSYNEQFFGPGTRLTVL.

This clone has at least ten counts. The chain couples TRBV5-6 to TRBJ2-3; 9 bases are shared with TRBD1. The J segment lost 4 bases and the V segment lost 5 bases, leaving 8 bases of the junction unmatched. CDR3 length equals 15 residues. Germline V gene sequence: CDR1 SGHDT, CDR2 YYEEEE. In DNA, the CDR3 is TGTGCCAGCAGAGGTGACAGGGGGAGGGCAGATACGCAGTATTTT. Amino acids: CASRGDRGRADTQYF.

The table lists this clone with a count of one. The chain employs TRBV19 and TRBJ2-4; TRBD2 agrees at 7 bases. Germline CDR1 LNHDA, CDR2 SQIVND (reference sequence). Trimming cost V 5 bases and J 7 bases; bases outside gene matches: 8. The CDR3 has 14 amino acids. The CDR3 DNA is TGTGCCAGTAGTTCGACGGGAGGCGGGAACATTCAGTACTTC. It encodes CASSSTGGGNIQYF. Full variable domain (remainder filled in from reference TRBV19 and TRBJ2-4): DGGITQSPKYLFRKEGQNVTLSCEQNLNHDAMYWYRQDPGQGLRLIYYSQIVNDFQKGDIAEGYSVSREKKESFPLTVTSAQKNPTAFYLCASSSTGGGNIQYFGAGTRLSVL.

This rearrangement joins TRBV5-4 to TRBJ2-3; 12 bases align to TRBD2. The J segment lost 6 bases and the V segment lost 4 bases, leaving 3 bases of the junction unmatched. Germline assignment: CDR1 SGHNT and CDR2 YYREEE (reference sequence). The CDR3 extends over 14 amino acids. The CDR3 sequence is CASSGGTSGDTQYF. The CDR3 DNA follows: TGTGCCAGCAGCGGCGGGACTAGCGGGGATACGCAGTATTTT.

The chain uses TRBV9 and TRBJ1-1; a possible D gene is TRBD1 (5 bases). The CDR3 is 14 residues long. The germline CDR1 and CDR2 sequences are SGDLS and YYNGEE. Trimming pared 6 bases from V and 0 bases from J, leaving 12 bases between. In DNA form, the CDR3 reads TGTGCCAGCACCCCCGACAGACTGAACACTGAAGCTTTCTTT. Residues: CASTPDRLNTEAFF.